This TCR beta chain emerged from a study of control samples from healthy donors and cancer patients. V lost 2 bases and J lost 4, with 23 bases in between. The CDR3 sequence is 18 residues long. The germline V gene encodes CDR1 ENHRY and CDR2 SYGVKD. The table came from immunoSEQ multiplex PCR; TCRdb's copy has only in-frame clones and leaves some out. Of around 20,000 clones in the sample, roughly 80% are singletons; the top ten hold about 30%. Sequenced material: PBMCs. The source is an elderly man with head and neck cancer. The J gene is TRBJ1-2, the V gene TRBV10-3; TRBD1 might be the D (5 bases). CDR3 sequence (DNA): TGTGCCATCAGTGAGCCGAAGTATGAGGGCCCGGGGGGCTATGGCTACACCTTC. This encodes CAISEPKYEGPGGYGYTF.